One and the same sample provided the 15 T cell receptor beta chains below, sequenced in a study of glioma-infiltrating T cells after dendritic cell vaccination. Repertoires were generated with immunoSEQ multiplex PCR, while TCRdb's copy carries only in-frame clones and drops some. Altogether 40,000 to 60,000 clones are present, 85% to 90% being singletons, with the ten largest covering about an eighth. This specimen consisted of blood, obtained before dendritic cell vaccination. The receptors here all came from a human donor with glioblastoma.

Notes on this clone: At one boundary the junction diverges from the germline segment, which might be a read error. CDR3 loop: CASSLGSGVEAFF. CDR3 nucleotides: TGTGCCAGCAGTTTGGGGTCAGGGGTTGAAGCTTTCTTT. The genes are TRBV5-4 and TRBJ1-1; maybe TRBD1 (6 bases). This CDR3 comprises 13 residues. Germline assignment: CDR1 SGHNT and CDR2 YYREEE (reference sequence).

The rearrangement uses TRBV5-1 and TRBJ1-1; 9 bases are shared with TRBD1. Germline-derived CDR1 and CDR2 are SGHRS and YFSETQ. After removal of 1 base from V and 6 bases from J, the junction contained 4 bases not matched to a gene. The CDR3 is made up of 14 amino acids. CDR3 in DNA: TGCGCCAGCAGCTTGACAGGGGGCGCCGCTGAAGCTTTCTTT. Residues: CASSLTGGAAEAFF.

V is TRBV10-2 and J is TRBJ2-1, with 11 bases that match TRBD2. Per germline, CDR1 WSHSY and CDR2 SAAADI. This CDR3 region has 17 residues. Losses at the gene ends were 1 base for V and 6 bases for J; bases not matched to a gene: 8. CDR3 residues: CASSEFKGLAEGNEQFF. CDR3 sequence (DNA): TGCGCCAGCAGTGAGTTCAAGGGACTAGCGGAGGGCAATGAGCAGTTCTTC.

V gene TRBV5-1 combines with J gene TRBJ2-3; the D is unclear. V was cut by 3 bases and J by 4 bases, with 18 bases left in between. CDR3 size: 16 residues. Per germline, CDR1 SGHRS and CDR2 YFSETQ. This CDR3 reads CASSSFGRFEADTQYF. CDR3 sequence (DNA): TGCGCCAGCAGCTCTTTTGGCCGATTCGAGGCAGATACGCAGTATTTT.

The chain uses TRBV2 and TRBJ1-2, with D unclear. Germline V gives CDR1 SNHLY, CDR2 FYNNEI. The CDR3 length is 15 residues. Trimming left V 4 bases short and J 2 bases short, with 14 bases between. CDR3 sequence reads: CASSGSSTGNYGYTF. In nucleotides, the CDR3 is TGTGCCAGCAGTGGATCCTCGACTGGGAACTATGGCTACACCTTC.

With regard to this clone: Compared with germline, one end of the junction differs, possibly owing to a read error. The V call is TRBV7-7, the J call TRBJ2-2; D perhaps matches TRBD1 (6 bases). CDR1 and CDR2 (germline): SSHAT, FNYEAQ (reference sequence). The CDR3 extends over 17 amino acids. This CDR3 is CASSLGWQGTNTGELFF. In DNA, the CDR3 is TGTGCTAGCAGCTTAGGGTGGCAGGGGACCAACACCGGGGAGCTGTTTTTT.

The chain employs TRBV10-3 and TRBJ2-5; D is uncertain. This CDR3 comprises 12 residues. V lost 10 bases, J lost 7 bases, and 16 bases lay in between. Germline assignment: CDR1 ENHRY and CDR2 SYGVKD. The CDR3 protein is CATTDSLGTQYF. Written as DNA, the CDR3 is TGTGCCACCACCGACTCCCTGGGGACCCAGTACTTC.

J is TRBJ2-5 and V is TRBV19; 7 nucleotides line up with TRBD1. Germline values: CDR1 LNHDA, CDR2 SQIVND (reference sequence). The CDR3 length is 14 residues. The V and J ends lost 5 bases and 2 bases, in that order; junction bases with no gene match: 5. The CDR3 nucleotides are TGTGCCAGTAGTGAACAGGGGTTACAAGAGACCCAGTACTTC. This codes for CASSEQGLQETQYF. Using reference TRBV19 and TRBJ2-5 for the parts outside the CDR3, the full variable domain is DGGITQSPKYLFRKEGQNVTLSCEQNLNHDAMYWYRQDPGQGLRLIYYSQIVNDFQKGDIAEGYSVSREKKESFPLTVTSAQKNPTAFYLCASSEQGLQETQYFGPGTRLLVL.

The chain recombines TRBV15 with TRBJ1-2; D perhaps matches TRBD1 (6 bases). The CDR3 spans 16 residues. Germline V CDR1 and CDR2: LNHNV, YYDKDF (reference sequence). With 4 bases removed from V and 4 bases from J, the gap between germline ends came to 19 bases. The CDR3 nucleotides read TGTGCCACCAGCAACGACCCAGGGGAGTATGGCTATGGCTACACCTTC. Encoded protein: CATSNDPGEYGYGYTF.

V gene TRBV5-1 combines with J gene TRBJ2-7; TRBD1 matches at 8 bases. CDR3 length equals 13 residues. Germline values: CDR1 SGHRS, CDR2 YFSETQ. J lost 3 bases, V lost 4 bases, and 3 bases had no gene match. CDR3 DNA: TGCGCCAGCAGCACGGGACAGGACTACGAGCAGTACTTC. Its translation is CASSTGQDYEQYF.

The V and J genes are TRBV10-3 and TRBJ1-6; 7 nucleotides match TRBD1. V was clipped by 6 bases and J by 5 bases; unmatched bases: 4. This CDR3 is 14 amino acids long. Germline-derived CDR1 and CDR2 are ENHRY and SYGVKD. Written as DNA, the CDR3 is TGTGCCATCAGAGGGGGCGCGGATAATTCACCCCTCCACTTT. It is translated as CAIRGGADNSPLHF.

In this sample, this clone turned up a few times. CDR3 in amino acids: CSVAQTVESSYEQYF. CDR3 DNA: TGCAGCGTTGCCCAGACGGTGGAGAGCTCCTACGAGCAGTACTTC. The rearrangement links TRBV29-1 to TRBJ2-7; the D is unclear. The germline V gene encodes CDR1 SQVTM and CDR2 ANQGSEA. The CDR3 totals 15 residues. Trimming cost V 4 bases and J 0 bases, with 16 bases left between them.

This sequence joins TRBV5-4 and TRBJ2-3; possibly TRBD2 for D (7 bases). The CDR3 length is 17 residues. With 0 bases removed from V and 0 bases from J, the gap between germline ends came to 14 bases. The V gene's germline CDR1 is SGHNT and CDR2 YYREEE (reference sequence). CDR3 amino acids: CASSLGLGGASTDTQYF. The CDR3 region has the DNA TGTGCCAGCAGCTTGGGATTGGGGGGGGCTAGCACAGATACGCAGTATTTT.

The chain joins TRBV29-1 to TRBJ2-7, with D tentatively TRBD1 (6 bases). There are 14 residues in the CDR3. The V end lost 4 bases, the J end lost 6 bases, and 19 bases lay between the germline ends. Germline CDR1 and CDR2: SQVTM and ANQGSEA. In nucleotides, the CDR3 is TGCAGCGTTGGGGTCTCTGTGGGGGCGGGCGAGCAGTACTTC. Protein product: CSVGVSVGAGEQYF.

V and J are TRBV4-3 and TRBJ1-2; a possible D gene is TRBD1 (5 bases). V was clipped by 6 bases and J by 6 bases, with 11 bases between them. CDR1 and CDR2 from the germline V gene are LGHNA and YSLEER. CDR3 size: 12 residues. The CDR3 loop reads CASSRGDHGYTF. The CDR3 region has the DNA TGCGCCAGCAGTCGGGGGGATCATGGCTACACCTTC.